This T cell receptor (beta chain) came from a study of OX40 agonist ivuxolimab in advanced cancers. About the research overall: Clinicians treated patients with ivuxolimab, an agonistic anti-OX40 (CD134) antibody. Ivuxolimab, which patients received intravenously every 2 weeks, was dosed at 0.01 to 10 mg/kg. Two cutaneous melanoma patients and one hepatocellular carcinoma patient, three in all, had partial responses. Study results and caveats: Antigen specificity was not determined for the expanded peripheral T cells.

This clone has a single count. Antigen specificity is unknown. The protocol was immunoSEQ multiplex PCR, while the TCRdb copy is restricted to in-frame clones and leaves out a portion. The sample records 95,000 to 120,000 clones, approximately 90% being singletons. Deletions cut 4 bases from V and 4 bases from J, with 10 bases between. CDR1 is MNHNS, CDR2 SASEGT, per germline. The CDR3 contains 13 residues. This receptor was taken from an adult with an advanced solid tumor such as melanoma, head and neck, liver or kidney cancer. The sample here was CD4+ or CD8+ T cells sorted from blood, taken in a trial of the OX40 agonist ivuxolimab. This rearrangement joins TRBV6-1 to TRBJ1-2, with D possibly being TRBD1 (6 bases). CDR3 DNA sequence: TGTGCCAGCAGTGGTGAGGGGGGCTATGGCTACACCTTC. This gives the protein CASSGEGGYGYTF.